The subject of this entry is one T cell receptor beta chain. The data are from a study of blood T cell repertoires in COVID-19. Whole-study context: Samples taken during acute and convalescent COVID-19 were collected in the United States, Italy and Spain. Nucleic acid was either cDNA or gDNA, and it came from T cells, B-cell-depleted T cells, or PBMCs.

Original analysis: Amplification from reference gene primers served as the basis for estimated nucleated cell counts. Generated by immunoSEQ multiplex PCR, the TCRdb table keeps only in-frame clones and is missing some. Clonal size and the V and J genes are those of that table, whereas D and trimming came from the DNA. The data contain under 250,000 clones, 92% of them singletons. The V gene's germline CDR1 is SGHRS and CDR2 YFSETQ. The CDR3 contains 15 residues. With 4 bases removed from V and 1 base from J, the gap between germline ends came to 14 bases. The material sequenced was peripheral blood. The TCR was taken from a man aged 30 to 45 with COVID-19, enrolled during active disease. The chain carries TRBV5-1 and TRBJ1-1; no firm D call. Here the CDR3 reads CASSTLEVGNTEAFF. As DNA, the CDR3 is TGCGCCAGCAGCACCCTCGAGGTCGGGAACACTGAAGCTTTCTTT.